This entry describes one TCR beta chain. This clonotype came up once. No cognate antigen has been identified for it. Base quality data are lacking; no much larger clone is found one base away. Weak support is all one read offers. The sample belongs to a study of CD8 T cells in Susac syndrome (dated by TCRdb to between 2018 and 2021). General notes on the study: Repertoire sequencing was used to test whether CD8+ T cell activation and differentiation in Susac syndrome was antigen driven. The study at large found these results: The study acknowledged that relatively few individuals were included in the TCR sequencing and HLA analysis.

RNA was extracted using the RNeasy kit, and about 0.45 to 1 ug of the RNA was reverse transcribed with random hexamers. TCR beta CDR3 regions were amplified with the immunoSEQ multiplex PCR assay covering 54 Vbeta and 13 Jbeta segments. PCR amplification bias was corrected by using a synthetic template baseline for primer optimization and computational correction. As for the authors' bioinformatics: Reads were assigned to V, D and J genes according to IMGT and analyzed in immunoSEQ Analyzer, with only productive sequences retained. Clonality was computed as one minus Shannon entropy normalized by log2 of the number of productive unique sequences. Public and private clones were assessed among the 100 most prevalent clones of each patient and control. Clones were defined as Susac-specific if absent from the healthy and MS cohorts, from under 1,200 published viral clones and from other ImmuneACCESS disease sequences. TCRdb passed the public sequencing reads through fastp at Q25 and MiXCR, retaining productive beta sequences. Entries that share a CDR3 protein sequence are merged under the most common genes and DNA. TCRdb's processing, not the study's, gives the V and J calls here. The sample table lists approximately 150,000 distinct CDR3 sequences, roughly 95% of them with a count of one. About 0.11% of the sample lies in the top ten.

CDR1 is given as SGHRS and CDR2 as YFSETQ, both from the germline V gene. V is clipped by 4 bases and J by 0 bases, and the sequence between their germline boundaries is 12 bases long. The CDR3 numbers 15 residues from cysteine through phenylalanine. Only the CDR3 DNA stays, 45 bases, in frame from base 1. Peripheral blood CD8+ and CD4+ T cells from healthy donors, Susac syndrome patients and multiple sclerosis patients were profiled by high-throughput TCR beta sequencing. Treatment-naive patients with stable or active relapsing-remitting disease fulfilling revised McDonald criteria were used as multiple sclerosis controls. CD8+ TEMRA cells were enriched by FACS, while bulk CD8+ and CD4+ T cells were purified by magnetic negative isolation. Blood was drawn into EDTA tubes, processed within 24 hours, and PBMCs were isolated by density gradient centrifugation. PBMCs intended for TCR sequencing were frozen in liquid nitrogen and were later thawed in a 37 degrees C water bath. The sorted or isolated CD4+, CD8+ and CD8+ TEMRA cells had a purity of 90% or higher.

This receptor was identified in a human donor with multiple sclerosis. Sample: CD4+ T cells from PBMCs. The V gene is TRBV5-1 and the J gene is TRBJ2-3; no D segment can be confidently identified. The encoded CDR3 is CASSPDVTSTDTQYF. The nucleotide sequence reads TGCGCCAGCAGCCCGGACGTTACTAGCACAGATACGCAGTATTTT.